These 30 T cell receptor beta chains share one sample of origin, sequenced in a study of glioma-infiltrating T cells. TCR alpha and beta CDR3 regions were amplified from RNA using iRepertoire nested multiplex PCR. TCRdb passed the multiplex PCR reads through MiXCR, listing each CDR3 protein once. The table records around 350,000 distinct CDR3 sequences, roughly two fifths of them present only once. Sequenced input: glioma tissue, nonneoplastic brain tissue, or PBMCs (not recorded which). All receptors derive from a human donor with low-grade glioma or glioblastoma, undergoing nonglioma brain surgery, or in good health (not recorded which).

This chain connects TRBV12-3 or TRBV12-4 to TRBJ1-5; no clear D gene. The CDR3 runs to 15 residues. V was clipped by 1 base and J by 0 bases, with 7 bases between them. CDR3 region: CASSLGIYSNQPQHF. The CDR3 DNA follows: TGTGCCAGCAGTTTAGGGATTTATAGCAATCAGCCCCAGCATTTT.

This clonotype was seen only a few times. The genes are TRBV20-1 and TRBJ2-5; D not resolved. The V end was cut by 2 bases, the J end by 5 bases, with 9 bases between. Germline-derived CDR1 and CDR2 are DFQATT and SNEGSKA (reference sequence). The CDR3 consists of 12 residues. This CDR3 is CSARSFGETQYF. The CDR3 DNA follows: TGCAGTGCTAGATCCTTCGGGGAGACCCAGTACTTC.

This clonotype was found many times. The V and J genes are TRBV20-1 and TRBJ2-7; no clear D gene. From germline, CDR1 is DFQATT and CDR2 SNEGSKA (reference sequence). The CDR3 sequence is 12 residues long. Trimming shortened V by 4 bases and J by 0 bases, and 7 bases separated the two germline ends. CDR3 sequence (DNA): TGCAGTGCTACGACCGACTCCTACGAGCAGTACTTC. Amino acid sequence: CSATTDSYEQYF.

This clonotype was detected only a few times. The chain joins TRBV7-2 to TRBJ2-7, with 8 bases that match TRBD2. Trimming cost V 1 base and J 0 bases; bases outside gene matches: 11. The CDR3 sequence is 18 residues long. Germline-derived CDR1 and CDR2 are SGHTA and FQGNSA. CDR3 bases: TGTGCCAGCAGCTTAGTATCGGGGGGCGGGGGGAGCTCCTACGAGCAGTACTTC. Translating gives CASSLVSGGGGSSYEQYF.

This clonotype was seen repeatedly, ten times or more. The chain combines TRBV28 with TRBJ1-1; D call uncertain. The CDR3 sequence is 14 residues long. CDR1 is MDHEN and CDR2 is SYDVKM in the germline V gene. The V end was cut by 5 bases, the J end by 4 bases, with 14 bases between. The CDR3 DNA sequence: TGTGCCAGCAGTCCAACGTCGGCGAGCACTGAAGCTTTCTTT. It yields the protein CASSPTSASTEAFF.

This clonotype occurred a few times. This chain uses TRBV28 with TRBJ2-4, with D tentatively TRBD1 (5 bases). V lost 3 bases and J 0 bases, leaving 18 bases between the germline ends. Germline CDR1 MDHEN, CDR2 SYDVKM. The CDR3 sequence is 18 residues long. This CDR3 is CASSFSILRVLAKNIQYF. The CDR3 coding sequence is TGTGCCAGCAGTTTTTCAATACTCAGGGTTCTAGCCAAAAACATTCAGTACTTC. The whole variable domain, remainder taken from reference TRBV28 and TRBJ2-4, is DVKVTQSSRYLVKRTGEKVFLECVQDMDHENMFWYRQDPGLGLRLIYFSYDVKMKEKGDIPEGYSVSREKKERFSLILESASTNQTSMYLCASSFSILRVLAKNIQYFGAGTRLSVL.

The CDR3 DNA follows: TGTGCCAGTAGTCTCATCGACAGGAACAGCAATCAGCCCCAGCATTTT. Translating gives CASSLIDRNSNQPQHF. V usage is TRBV19 and J usage is TRBJ1-5; weak D call: TRBD1 (6 bases). V lost 5 bases to trimming and J lost 1 base, with 15 bases between them. This CDR3 has 16 amino acids. The V gene's germline CDR1 is LNHDA and CDR2 SQIVND (reference sequence). The variable domain in full, completed from reference TRBV19 and TRBJ1-5, reads DGGITQSPKYLFRKEGQNVTLSCEQNLNHDAMYWYRQDPGQGLRLIYYSQIVNDFQKGDIAEGYSVSREKKESFPLTVTSAQKNPTAFYLCASSLIDRNSNQPQHFGDGTRLSIL.

The chain combines TRBV29-1 with TRBJ2-1, with a possible D match to TRBD2 (5 bases). The CDR3 covers 14 residues. In germline, CDR1 is SQVTM, CDR2 ANQGSEA. The CDR3 protein is CGAGAGGAYNEQFF. Written as DNA, the CDR3 is TGCGGCGCAGGTGCGGGTGGGGCCTACAATGAGCAGTTCTTC.

This chain connects TRBV4-3 to TRBJ2-7; D remains ambiguous. Germline CDR1 and CDR2: LGHNA and YSLEER. The V gene lost 1 base and the J gene lost 1 base, with 11 bases spanning the gap. The CDR3 contains 15 residues. The DNA of the CDR3 is TGCGCCAGCAGCCAAGTCAAACTCCCGTCCTACGAGCAGTACTTC. Translated: CASSQVKLPSYEQYF.

This clonotype was seen ten or more times. The gene calls are TRBV6-2 or TRBV6-3 and TRBJ2-7; maybe TRBD2 (5 bases). The CDR3 is 13 amino acids. V gave up 2 bases and J gave up 3 bases, with 8 bases separating them. Germline V gives CDR1 MNHEY, CDR2 SVGEGT. The chain's CDR3 is CASSYPGFYEQYF. The CDR3 bases are TGTGCCAGCAGTTACCCGGGATTCTACGAGCAGTACTTC.

On this clonotype: This may stem from a read error, because a much larger clone lies one nucleotide away. This chain joins TRBV27 and TRBJ2-5, with D perhaps matching TRBD2 (6 bases). The CDR3 is 15 residues long. CDR1 is MNHEY and CDR2 is SMNVEV in the germline V gene (reference sequence). The CDR3 DNA is TGTGCCAGCAGTTTCGGTCTAGCGCTTAAAGACACCCAGTACTTC. Its protein is CASSFGLALKDTQYF.

This clonotype came up a few times. The V gene is TRBV7-2, the J gene TRBJ2-5; perhaps TRBD1 as D (5 bases). Germline V lookup: CDR1 SGHTA, CDR2 FQGNSA. The CDR3 has 14 amino acids. Trimming shortened V by 5 bases and J by 4 bases, and 14 bases separated the two germline ends. CDR3 sequence reads: CASSPFQGSETQYF. The DNA of the CDR3 is TGTGCCAGCAGCCCTTTTCAGGGCTCAGAGACCCAGTACTTC.

The J gene is TRBJ2-3, the V gene TRBV2; 10 nucleotides align to TRBD2. Germline CDR1 reads SNHLY; CDR2 reads FYNNEI. CDR3 length: 15 residues. With V trimmed by 6 bases and J by 3 bases, 6 bases remained unmatched. The DNA for the CDR3 is TGTGCCAGCAGACCCCTAGCGGGGGTAACAGATACGCAGTATTTT. This gives the protein CASRPLAGVTDTQYF.

As DNA, the CDR3 is TGTGCCATCAGTGAGGCCGGTCGGAACACTGAAGCTTTCTTT. Its protein is CAISEAGRNTEAFF. The gene calls are TRBV10-3 and TRBJ1-1, with D unclear. The CDR3 runs 14 residues. Germline loops: CDR1 ENHRY, CDR2 SYGVKD. V lost 2 bases, J lost 1 base, and 8 bases lay in between.

This clonotype has just a few counts. J is TRBJ1-1 and V is TRBV15; TRBD1 agrees at 7 bases. CDR1 is LNHNV, CDR2 YYDKDF, per germline (reference sequence). The V segment lost 0 bases and the J segment 2 bases; nucleotides outside the gene matches: 15. The CDR3 covers 19 residues. CDR3 DNA sequence: TGTGCCACCAGCAGAGATCCCCTCGGCGCCGGGACAGAAAACACTGAAGCTTTCTTT. It encodes CATSRDPLGAGTENTEAFF.

The chain carries TRBV4-1 and TRBJ2-1, with 13 bases matching TRBD2. There are 17 residues in the CDR3. CDR1 is MGHRA and CDR2 is YSYEKL in the germline V gene. Trimming cost V 4 bases and J 3 bases; bases outside gene matches: 6. CDR3 loop: CASSPRTSGSVYNEQFF. The CDR3 nucleotides read TGCGCCAGCAGCCCCAGGACTAGCGGGAGTGTCTACAATGAGCAGTTCTTC.

The CDR3 DNA follows: TGCAGCGCCTACAGGGGGCCCTCCCCTACCTACGCTGAAGCTTTCTTT. It translates to CSAYRGPSPTYAEAFF. The V call is TRBV29-1, the J call TRBJ1-1, with 9 bases lining up with TRBD1. V shed 7 bases and J 6 bases; nucleotides not matched to a gene: 18. The CDR3 is 16 residues long. The germline CDR1 and CDR2 sequences are SQVTM and ANQGSEA.

This clonotype has only one observation. This sequence may be a read error, since a much larger clone differs from it by one base. The chain is built from TRBV15 and TRBJ1-5; no clear D. This CDR3 region has 17 residues. Germline V gives CDR1 LNHNV, CDR2 YYDKDF (reference sequence). This chain's CDR3 is CPTSREPWKGRGQPQHF. The CDR3 DNA is TGTCCCACCAGCAGAGAACCCTGGAAGGGTCGAGGTCAGCCCCAGCATTTT.

In the case of this clonotype: A clone one base away is much larger, so this may be a read error. Since the CDR3 does not end with the conserved phenylalanine or tryptophan, this likely comes from a read error. V is TRBV6-2 or TRBV6-3 and J is TRBJ2-1, with 8 nucleotides matching TRBD2. Germline trimming cut 5 bases from V and 4 bases from J; bases unmatched to any gene: 4. The CDR3 sequence is 14 residues long. Germline V lookup: CDR1 MNHEY, CDR2 SVGEGT. CDR3 residues: CASSTTSGYNEQFL. CDR3 in DNA: TGTGCCAGCAGTACCACTAGCGGATACAATGAGCAGTTCCTC.

The chain links TRBV2 to TRBJ2-3; TRBD2 matches 7 bases. The CDR3 contains 14 residues. The junction had 13 bases not matched to a gene; V was cut back by 11 bases and J by 5 bases. Germline lookup yields CDR1 SNHLY and CDR2 FYNNEI. CDR3 nucleotides: TGTGCCGGCGGCGGGACTACTAATCGAGATACGCAGTATTTT. It specifies CAGGGTTNRDTQYF.

This clonotype appeared a few times. This rearrangement joins TRBV2 to TRBJ2-2; TRBD2 matches 7 bases. Germline CDR1 is SNHLY and CDR2 is FYNNEI. Unmatched junction bases numbered 5, after V lost 8 bases and J lost 2 bases. The CDR3 spans 14 residues. CDR3: CASLLAPNTGELFF. In DNA, the CDR3 is TGTGCCAGCTTACTAGCGCCAAACACCGGGGAGCTGTTTTTT.

About this clonotype itself: Likely a read error: the CDR3 ends without its conserved phenylalanine or tryptophan. The chain couples TRBV6-1 to TRBJ1-5, with TRBD1 as a possible D gene (5 bases). V was trimmed by 6 bases and J by 8 bases, leaving 17 bases between them. Germline V gene data show CDR1 as MNHNS and CDR2 as SASEGT. This CDR3 spans 14 amino acids. The CDR3, as DNA: TGTGCCAGCAGCTCCGGGACTGCTAGTGAGCCCCAGCATTCT. Protein: CASSSGTASEPQHS.

The rearrangement uses TRBV2 and TRBJ1-5; the D gene is possibly TRBD1 (5 bases). Germline V gives CDR1 SNHLY, CDR2 FYNNEI. The CDR3 has 13 residues. V was pared by 7 bases and J by 3 bases, with 10 bases between. CDR3 loop: CASIQGYNQPQHF. In DNA, the CDR3 is TGTGCCAGCATTCAGGGTTACAATCAGCCCCAGCATTTT.

This clonotype appeared a few times. V and J are TRBV7-2 and TRBJ1-2; TRBD1 matches 9 bases. The J segment lost 8 bases and the V segment lost 3 bases, leaving 10 bases of the junction unmatched. The germline V gene has CDR1 SGHTA and CDR2 FQGNSA. The CDR3 runs 15 residues. The CDR3 spells CASSLGQGAGRGYTF. CDR3 sequence (DNA): TGTGCCAGCAGCTTGGGACAGGGTGCCGGTCGGGGCTACACCTTC.

V usage is TRBV7-8 and J usage is TRBJ2-5; 8 bases map to TRBD2. The CDR3 spans 17 residues. From germline, CDR1 is SGHVS and CDR2 FQNEAQ. The trim removed 4 bases at V and 8 bases at J, leaving 18 bases unmatched. CDR3 bases: TGTGCCAGCAGCTCCTACCGTCGGGGGGGCGTATACGATACCCAGTACTTC. Translating gives CASSSYRRGGVYDTQYF.

The sample holds a few counts of this clonotype. The CDR3: CASSLRTSGSDEQFF. CDR3 bases: TGTGCCAGCAGCTTACGGACTAGCGGGAGTGATGAGCAGTTCTTC. V usage is TRBV5-4 and J usage is TRBJ2-1, with 13 bases fitting TRBD2. The germline CDR1 and CDR2 sequences are SGHNT and YYREEE (reference sequence). V gave up 2 bases and J gave up 8 bases; unmatched junction bases: 4. This CDR3 has 15 amino acids.

This clonotype has only a few counts. This sequence joins TRBV20-1 and TRBJ1-3; D is ambiguous. The CDR3 has 13 residues. Germline V gives CDR1 DFQATT, CDR2 SNEGSKA (reference sequence). Trimming took off 1 base at V and 2 bases at J, with 6 bases between the two ends. The CDR3 loop reads CSARGRAGNTIYF. The CDR3 nucleotides read TGCAGTGCTAGAGGGCGGGCTGGAAACACCATATATTTT.

This clonotype was seen a few times. The V call is TRBV15, the J call TRBJ2-2; D uncertain. Trimming removed 0 bases from V and 0 bases from J, with 14 bases in between. The CDR3 totals 18 residues. Per the germline V gene, CDR1 is LNHNV and CDR2 is YYDKDF (reference sequence). The CDR3 bases are TGTGCCACCAGCAGAGAACCGGTCCTAAGTACGAACACCGGGGAGCTGTTTTTT. It translates to CATSREPVLSTNTGELFF.

The chain recombines TRBV12-5 with TRBJ1-5; no reliable D call. Between the trimmed V and J ends, which lost 2 bases and 1 base, there was a span of 15 bases. The CDR3 totals 17 residues. The germline V gene encodes CDR1 LGHNT and CDR2 FRNRAP. CDR3 amino acids: CASGLMPEMISNQPQHF. CDR3 sequence (DNA): TGTGCTAGTGGTTTGATGCCAGAGATGATAAGCAATCAGCCCCAGCATTTT.

This clonotype was observed many times. V is TRBV27 and J is TRBJ1-5; maybe TRBD1 (6 bases). CDR3 size: 14 residues. The germline V gene has CDR1 MNHEY and CDR2 SMNVEV (reference sequence). V lost 5 bases, J lost 6 bases, and 14 bases lay in between. The CDR3 region has the DNA TGTGCCAGCAGTCCAACTTACAGGGTTCAGCCCCAGCATTTT. It translates to CASSPTYRVQPQHF.